This T cell receptor (beta chain) appears in the sequencing data of a study of cytomegalovirus exposure and HLA in healthy donors. 13 Jbeta primers and 60 Vbeta primers were used for the PCR. Sequencing was performed with immunoSEQ multiplex PCR; in TCRdb, only in-frame clones are kept and a portion is missing. The sample contains more than 150,000 clones, 84% of which appear only once. Between the trimmed V and J ends, which lost 7 bases and 1 base, there was a span of 11 bases. CDR1 is MNHEY and CDR2 is SVGAGI in the germline V gene. CDR3 size: 14 residues. The clonotype originates from a boy between 2 and 15 years old in good health and CMV-seronegative. Material: PBMCs. This chain connects TRBV6-5 to TRBJ1-3; D might be TRBD1 (6 bases). This CDR3 is CASTPTGSGNTIYF. The CDR3 bases are TGTGCCAGCACCCCAACAGGGTCTGGAAACACCATATATTTT.